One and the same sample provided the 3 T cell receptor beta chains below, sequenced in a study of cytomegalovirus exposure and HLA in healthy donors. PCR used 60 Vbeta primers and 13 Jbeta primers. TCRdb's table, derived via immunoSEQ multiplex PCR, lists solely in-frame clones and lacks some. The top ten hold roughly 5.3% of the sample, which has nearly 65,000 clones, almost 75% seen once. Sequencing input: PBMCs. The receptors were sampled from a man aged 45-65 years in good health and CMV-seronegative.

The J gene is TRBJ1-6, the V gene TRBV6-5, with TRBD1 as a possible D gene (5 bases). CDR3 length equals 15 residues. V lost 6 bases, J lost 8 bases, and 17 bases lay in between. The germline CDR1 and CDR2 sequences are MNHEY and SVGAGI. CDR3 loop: CASSRSGTVDSPLHF. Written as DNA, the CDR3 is TGTGCCAGCAGCCGCTCCGGGACTGTAGATTCACCCCTCCACTTT.

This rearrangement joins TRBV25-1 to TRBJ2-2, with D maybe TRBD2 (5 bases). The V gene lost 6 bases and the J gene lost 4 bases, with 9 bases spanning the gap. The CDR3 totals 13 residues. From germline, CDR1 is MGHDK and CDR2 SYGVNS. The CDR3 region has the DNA TGTGCCAGCAGATGGACTGGCACCGGGGAGCTGTTTTTT. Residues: CASRWTGTGELFF.

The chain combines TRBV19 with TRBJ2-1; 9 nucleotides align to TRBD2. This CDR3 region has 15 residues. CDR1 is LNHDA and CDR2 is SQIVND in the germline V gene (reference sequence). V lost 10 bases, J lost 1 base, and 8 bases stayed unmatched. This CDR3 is CATTTSGSSYNEQFF. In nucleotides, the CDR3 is TGTGCCACCACGACTAGCGGATCATCCTACAATGAGCAGTTCTTC. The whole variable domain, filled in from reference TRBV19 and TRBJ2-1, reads DGGITQSPKYLFRKEGQNVTLSCEQNLNHDAMYWYRQDPGQGLRLIYYSQIVNDFQKGDIAEGYSVSREKKESFPLTVTSAQKNPTAFYLCATTTSGSSYNEQFFGPGTRLTVL.